This T cell receptor beta chain was retrieved from a study of blood T cell repertoires in COVID-19. Per the original data handling: Cell counts per sample came from amplifying reference gene primers. Sequencing was performed with immunoSEQ multiplex PCR; in TCRdb, only in-frame clones are kept and a portion is missing. Clone size and the V and J calls come from that table; the DNA yielded D and trimming. The sample yields some 150,000 clones, around nine tenths seen once. V shed 5 bases, J shed 5 bases, and the junction held 7 bases outside the gene matches. Germline V CDR1 and CDR2: SGHAT, FQNNGV. This CDR3 is 17 amino acids long.

Specimen: peripheral blood. This TCR derives from a man in his 70s with acute or convalescent COVID-19. The chain carries TRBV11-2 and TRBJ2-2, with TRBD2 identical over 14 bases. The CDR3, as DNA: TGTGCCAGCAGCCCGACTAGCGGGGGGGCAGGGACCGGGGAGCTGTTTTTT. Translating gives CASSPTSGGAGTGELFF.